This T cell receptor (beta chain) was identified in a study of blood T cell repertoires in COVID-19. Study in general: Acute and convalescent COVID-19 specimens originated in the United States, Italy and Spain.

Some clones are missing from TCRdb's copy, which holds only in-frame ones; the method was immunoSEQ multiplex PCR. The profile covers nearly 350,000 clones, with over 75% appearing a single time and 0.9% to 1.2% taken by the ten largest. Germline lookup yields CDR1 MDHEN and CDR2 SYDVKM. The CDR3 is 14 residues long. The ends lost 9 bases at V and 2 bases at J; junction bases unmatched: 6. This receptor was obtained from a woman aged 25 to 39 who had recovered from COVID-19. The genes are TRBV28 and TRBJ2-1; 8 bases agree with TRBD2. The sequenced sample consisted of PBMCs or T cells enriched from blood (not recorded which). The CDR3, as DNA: TGTGCCAGTCATCGGGGGGGCACCTACAATGAGCAGTTCTTC. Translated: CASHRGGTYNEQFF.